This TCR beta chain was sequenced for a study of shared clonotypes between healthy human individuals. Using immunoSEQ multiplex PCR, the repertoire was profiled, and TCRdb retains in-frame clones only, with some absent. The sample consists of 800,000 or so clones, roughly 96% of them appearing once. V gave up 7 bases and J gave up 10 bases, with 14 bases separating them. There are 12 residues in the CDR3. Germline CDR1 is MNHNY and CDR2 is SVGAGI (reference sequence). CD45RO-negative, CCR7-selected cells formed the naive CD8 fraction, which excluded terminally differentiated effector memory CD45RA+ cells.

The specimen sequenced was naive CD8+ T cells sorted from blood. This clonotype originated in a man younger than 40 in good health. The V call is TRBV6-6, the J call TRBJ2-1; D perhaps matches TRBD1 (7 bases). CDR3 DNA sequence: TGTGCCAGCACCTACCAGGGGGGCGAGCAGTTCTTC. This sequence encodes CASTYQGGEQFF.